Listed here are 23 T cell receptor beta chains from one sample, sequenced in a study of immune heterogeneity within non-small cell lung tumors. Bulk tumor genomic DNA served as template, at roughly 630 ng per sample. During surgery, several far-apart biopsies were obtained from every primary tumor. Patients underwent curative surgery for untreated, newly diagnosed non-small cell lung cancer. CDR3 of TCR beta was amplified by multiplex PCR that used 32 V and 13 J primers. TCRdb itself ran the multiplex PCR reads through MiXCR, one entry per CDR3 protein. The sample has fewer than 15,000 distinct CDR3 sequences, roughly a fifth seen once. Input material: lung tumor tissue. Receptors were obtained from a man in his sixties with non-small cell lung cancer.

This clonotype was observed many times. The rearrangement uses TRBV11-3 and TRBJ1-2; a weak D match, TRBD1 (5 bases). Deletions cut 5 bases from V and 4 bases from J, with 14 bases between. Germline values: CDR1 SGHNT, CDR2 YENEEA. This CDR3 has 14 residues. CDR3 sequence reads: CASSPNGQGYGYTF. In DNA, the CDR3 is TGTGCCAGCAGCCCCAATGGGCAGGGCTATGGCTACACCTTC.

This chain connects TRBV9 to TRBJ2-3; 11 positions match TRBD2. CDR3 size: 13 residues. The germline gives CDR1 SGDLS, CDR2 YYNGEE. V shed 5 bases, J shed 5 bases, and the junction held 1 base outside the gene matches. The chain's CDR3 is CASSGLAGDTQYF. In nucleotides, the CDR3 is TGTGCCAGCAGTGGACTAGCGGGAGATACGCAGTATTTT.

This clonotype is medium-sized by share. The chain carries TRBV15 and TRBJ2-2, with 14 bases lining up with TRBD2. This CDR3 contains 20 residues. Germline CDR1 is LNHNV and CDR2 is YYDKDF (reference sequence). V trimming: 0 bases; J trimming: 6 bases; junction bases outside the gene matches: 12. CDR3 amino acids: CATSRDKWGTSGRDAGELFF. Here the CDR3 DNA reads TGTGCCACCAGCAGAGATAAGTGGGGGACTAGCGGGAGAGACGCCGGGGAGCTGTTTTTT. The full variable domain, its missing parts supplied by reference TRBV15 and TRBJ2-2, is DAMVIQNPRYQVTQFGKPVTLSCSQTLNHNVMYWYQQKSSQAPKLLFHYYDKDFNNEADTPDNFQSRRPNTSFCFLDIRSPGLGDTAMYLCATSRDKWGTSGRDAGELFFGEGSRLTVL.

Remarks on this clonotype: Being one base from a much bigger clone, this may be a read error. The V gene is TRBV30, the J gene TRBJ2-7; D is unresolved. The germline V gene has CDR1 GTSNPN and CDR2 SVGIG (reference sequence). CDR3 size: 10 residues. The CDR3 DNA is TGTGCCTGGGGTTCGTACGAGAAGTACTTC. As protein: CAWGSYEKYF.

The chain couples TRBV18 to TRBJ2-7, with a tentative D call TRBD2 (6 bases). Germline CDR1 is KGHSH and CDR2 is LQKENI. CDR3 size: 14 residues. Trimming pared 6 bases from V and 0 bases from J, leaving 12 bases between. CDR3 protein: CASSRTGSSYEQYF. CDR3 nucleotide sequence: TGTGCCAGCTCGCGAACCGGGAGCTCCTACGAGCAGTACTTC. The variable domain in full, completed from reference TRBV18 and TRBJ2-7, reads NAGVMQNPRHLVRRRGQEARLRCSPMKGHSHVYWYRQLPEEGLKFMVYLQKENIIDESGMPKERFSAEFPKEGPSILRIQQVVRGDSAAYFCASSRTGSSYEQYFGPGTRLTVT.

This clonotype was seen a few times. V is TRBV3-1 and J is TRBJ2-2; D is unresolved. CDR3 length: 12 amino acids. The germline CDR1 and CDR2 sequences are LGHDT and YNNKEL (reference sequence). Trimming left V 4 bases short and J 7 bases short, with 7 bases between. CDR3 amino acids: CASSPDFGELFF. CDR3 sequence (DNA): TGTGCCAGCAGCCCAGACTTCGGGGAGCTGTTTTTT.

The table lists this clonotype with a few counts. The chain couples TRBV20-1 to TRBJ2-1; 13 positions agree with TRBD2. This CDR3 spans 16 amino acids. Germline CDR1 is DFQATT and CDR2 is SNEGSKA (reference sequence). The trim removed 2 bases at V and 6 bases at J, leaving 7 bases unmatched. In DNA form, the CDR3 reads TGCAGTGCTAGACGATACGGACTAGCGGGAGCCAATGAGCAGTTCTTC. It yields the protein CSARRYGLAGANEQFF.

This clonotype was seen a few times. V and J are TRBV7-3 and TRBJ1-1; tentative D call: TRBD1 (6 bases). The CDR3 consists of 16 residues. The V gene lost 5 bases and the J gene lost 4 bases, with 20 bases spanning the gap. Germline CDR1 is SGHTA and CDR2 is FQGTGA. CDR3 in amino acids: CASSPGGGGLGTEAFF. The DNA for the CDR3 is TGTGCCAGCAGCCCTGGGGGGGGGGGGCTGGGCACTGAAGCTTTCTTT. The entire variable domain, with the rest obtained from reference TRBV7-3 and TRBJ1-1, is as follows: GAGVSQTPSNKVTEKGKYVELRCDPISGHTALYWYRQSLGQGPEFLIYFQGTGAADDSGLPNDRFFAVRPEGSVSTLKIQRTERGDSAVYLCASSPGGGGLGTEAFFGQGTRLTVV.

The V call is TRBV11-3, the J call TRBJ1-1; perhaps TRBD1 as D (5 bases). This CDR3 region has 14 residues. Trimming left V 7 bases short and J 0 bases short, with 12 bases between. Germline V gene data show CDR1 as SGHNT and CDR2 as YENEEA. CDR3 residues: CASTRRDLNTEAFF. The CDR3 region has the DNA TGTGCCAGCACCCGCCGGGACTTGAACACTGAAGCTTTCTTT. Complete variable domain (other parts from reference TRBV11-3 and TRBJ1-1): EAGVVQSPRYKIIEKKQPVAFWCNPISGHNTLYWYLQNLGQGPELLIRYENEEAVDDSQLPKDRFSAERLKGVDSTLKIQPAELGDSAVYLCASTRRDLNTEAFFGQGTRLTVV.

V and J are TRBV20-1 and TRBJ1-1; a possible D gene is TRBD1 (6 bases). Trimming took 4 bases from V and 8 from J, leaving 11 bases between them. CDR1 and CDR2 from the germline V gene are DFQATT and SNEGSKA (reference sequence). The CDR3 covers 11 residues. This CDR3 is CSATDRPEAFF. CDR3 DNA sequence: TGCAGTGCTACCGACAGGCCGGAAGCTTTCTTT.

CDR3 loop: CAITAGQGDPLHF. For the CDR3, the DNA is TGTGCCATCACGGCAGGACAGGGCGATCCCCTCCACTTT. The chain has TRBV10-3 and TRBJ1-6, with 8 bases matching TRBD1. The CDR3 length is 13 residues. In germline, CDR1 is ENHRY, CDR2 SYGVKD. V trimming: 7 bases; J trimming: 13 bases; junction bases outside the gene matches: 9.

Regarding this clonotype: A much more abundant neighbour one base away suggests this may be a read error. This chain connects TRBV30 to TRBJ2-3; unclear D gene. The germline gives CDR1 GTSNPN, CDR2 SVGIG (reference sequence). The CDR3 length is 15 residues. Trimming stripped 1 base from V and 0 bases from J, with 11 bases between. CDR3 DNA: TGTGCCTGGAGTGCCCCTGGCGAGAGCACAGATACGCAGTATTTT. This sequence encodes CAWSAPGESTDTQYF.

This clonotype counts as medium-sized. The CDR3 here is CASGWARGEQYF. CDR3 bases: TGTGCCAGCGGGTGGGCTAGGGGCGAGCAGTACTTC. The V gene is TRBV6-1, the J gene TRBJ2-7; possible D gene TRBD1, 5 bases. Germline V lookup: CDR1 MNHNS, CDR2 SASEGT. V lost 8 bases and J lost 6, with 14 bases in between. This CDR3 has 12 amino acids.

In its sample, this clonotype ranks as medium-sized (0.01 to 0.1%). The V gene is TRBV28, the J gene TRBJ1-1; D not certain. CDR3 length: 14 amino acids. Germline CDR1 MDHEN, CDR2 SYDVKM. Trimming removed 3 bases from V and 1 base from J, with 9 bases in between. CDR3 protein: CASSFGRANTEAFF. CDR3 in DNA: TGTGCCAGCAGTTTTGGGCGGGCGAACACTGAAGCTTTCTTT.

This clonotype is a singleton in its sample. The conserved closing phenylalanine or tryptophan is absent in this CDR3, likely reflecting a read error. V usage is TRBV12-5 and J usage is TRBJ2-1; unclear D gene. This CDR3 spans 12 amino acids. The germline V gene encodes CDR1 LGHNT and CDR2 FRNRAP. With 1 base removed from V and 12 bases from J, the gap between germline ends came to 10 bases. CDR3 DNA sequence: TGTGCTAGTGGTTTGGACTACGGCGTGCAGTTCTTA. This sequence encodes CASGLDYGVQFL.

V is TRBV20-1 and J is TRBJ2-7, with D tentatively TRBD1 or TRBD2 (5 bases each). CDR3 length equals 12 residues. Trimming left V 3 bases short and J 5 bases short, with 11 bases between. Germline CDR1 reads DFQATT; CDR2 reads SNEGSKA (reference sequence). Written as DNA, the CDR3 is TGCAGTGCTAGGGGGGTAATGGACGAGCAGTACTTC. As protein: CSARGVMDEQYF.

This clonotype ranks as medium-sized. The DNA of the CDR3 is TGTGCCAGCAGTTTCATCAGGCCGGGACAGGGGGACAATGAGCAGTTCTTC. Its protein is CASSFIRPGQGDNEQFF. J is TRBJ2-1 and V is TRBV28; 11 bases match TRBD1. V was clipped by 3 bases and J by 5 bases; unmatched bases: 9. There are 17 residues in the CDR3. CDR1 and CDR2 from the germline V gene are MDHEN and SYDVKM.

This clonotype is labeled as medium-sized. The chain combines TRBV27 with TRBJ2-7, with D tentatively TRBD1 (6 bases). Germline V CDR1 and CDR2: MNHEY, SMNVEV (reference sequence). There are 15 residues in the CDR3. With 6 bases removed from V and 2 bases from J, the gap between germline ends came to 17 bases. DNA for the CDR3: TGTGCCAGCAGGGCCTCGCCAGGGGATCCCTACGAGCAGTACTTC. This translates into CASRASPGDPYEQYF.

About this clonotype itself: At one end the junction does not follow the germline gene, possibly because of a read error. The chain recombines TRBV20-1 with TRBJ2-6; no clear D gene. The CDR3 covers 14 residues. Germline V gene lookup returns CDR1 DFQATT and CDR2 SNEGSKA (reference sequence). CDR3 loop: CSARTGSVANVLTF. DNA of the CDR3: TGCAGTGCTAGAACGGGCTCTGTGGCCAACGTCCTGACTTTC.

This clonotype showed up many times. This chain joins TRBV30 and TRBJ2-7; 7 bases are a match to TRBD1. This CDR3 has 14 amino acids. The V gene's germline CDR1 is GTSNPN and CDR2 SVGIG (reference sequence). After removal of 3 bases from V and 4 bases from J, the junction contained 9 bases not matched to a gene. The CDR3 DNA reads TGTGCCTGGAGCCCCGGGACAGACTTGTACGAGCAGTACTTC. The encoded protein is CAWSPGTDLYEQYF.

Sample share makes this clonotype medium-sized (0.01 to 0.1%). CDR3 amino acids: CASSFQGASVEQYF. The CDR3 DNA reads as TGTGCCAGTAGTTTTCAAGGGGCTAGTGTTGAGCAGTACTTC. V gene TRBV19 combines with J gene TRBJ2-7; a possible D gene is TRBD1 (5 bases). Germline CDR1 and CDR2: LNHDA and SQIVND (reference sequence). With 5 bases removed from V and 7 bases from J, the gap between germline ends came to 18 bases. The CDR3 sequence is 14 residues long.

The genes are TRBV20-1 and TRBJ2-7; TRBD2 is a possible D gene (6 bases). V gave up 1 base and J gave up 5 bases, with 18 bases separating them. This CDR3 has 15 amino acids. Germline assignment: CDR1 DFQATT and CDR2 SNEGSKA (reference sequence). The CDR3 bases are TGCAGTGCTAGAGGGGGACTCTCCCGGAGTGACGAGCAGTACTTC. Its translation: CSARGGLSRSDEQYF.

This clonotype is termed medium-sized. This chain uses TRBV19 with TRBJ1-1; no definite D call. Germline V lookup: CDR1 LNHDA, CDR2 SQIVND (reference sequence). Between the trimmed V and J ends, which lost 4 bases and 0 bases, there was a span of 9 bases. This CDR3 region has 14 residues. This chain's CDR3 is CASSSPNMNTEAFF. For the CDR3, the DNA is TGTGCCAGTAGTAGCCCGAATATGAACACTGAAGCTTTCTTT. Combining the CDR3 with reference TRBV19 and TRBJ1-1 gives the whole variable domain DGGITQSPKYLFRKEGQNVTLSCEQNLNHDAMYWYRQDPGQGLRLIYYSQIVNDFQKGDIAEGYSVSREKKESFPLTVTSAQKNPTAFYLCASSSPNMNTEAFFGQGTRLTVV.